The 23 T cell receptor beta chains presented below share a single source sample, sequenced in a study of regulatory T cells in long-lasting Graves disease. Building the TCR beta libraries relied on iRepertoire HTBI primers, and CDR3 regions underwent Arm-PCR. MiXCR was run by TCRdb on the multiplex PCR reads, yielding one entry per CDR3 protein. The repertoire holds about 620,000 distinct CDR3 sequences, with roughly 15% as singletons. Described time point: newly diagnosed GD, antithyroid drugs for less than 3 months. There was RNA extracted from PBMCs, and the TCR library was made from it. In addition, the sample was reused for a study of T cells in Graves' hyperthyroidism and ophthalmopathy.

The specimen comprised peripheral blood mononuclear cells (PBMCs), sampled at new diagnosis, from a patient treated with antithyroid drugs. These TCRs come from a woman between 25 and 40 years old with Graves disease.

The rearrangement links TRBV20-1 to TRBJ2-7, with D possibly matching TRBD1 (5 bases). Trimming shortened V by 5 bases and J by 4 bases, and 12 bases separated the two germline ends. Germline loops: CDR1 DFQATT, CDR2 SNEGSKA (reference sequence). The CDR3 contains 12 residues. The CDR3 region has the DNA TGCAGTGCTCCCAGGGTCCTGTACGAGCAGTACTTC. This translates into CSAPRVLYEQYF.

This clonotype was detected ten times or more. V is TRBV6-1 and J is TRBJ2-5; D is uncertain. The CDR3 spans 14 residues. Deletions cut 7 bases from V and 2 bases from J, with 14 bases between. The V gene's germline CDR1 is MNHNS and CDR2 SASEGT. The CDR3: CASTPRRRQETQYF. The CDR3 nucleotides read TGTGCCAGCACCCCCAGGCGGAGACAAGAGACCCAGTACTTC.

This sequence joins TRBV28 and TRBJ1-5; D gene uncertain. The CDR3 totals 14 residues. CDR1 is MDHEN, CDR2 SYDVKM, per germline. With 2 bases removed from V and 7 bases from J, the gap between germline ends came to 12 bases. CDR3 amino acids: CASSLGSGSQPQHF. In DNA, the CDR3 is TGTGCCAGCAGTTTAGGGAGTGGGAGCCAGCCCCAGCATTTT.

This clonotype showed up just a few times. This chain joins TRBV20-1 and TRBJ2-7, with 7 positions matching TRBD1. The germline CDR1 and CDR2 sequences are DFQATT and SNEGSKA (reference sequence). J was trimmed by 5 bases and V by 6 bases; bases with no gene match: 7. The CDR3 loop spans 12 amino acids. The DNA for the CDR3 is TGCAGTGCGAAAGAAGGGGGCCACGAGCAGTACTTC. Translated, it gives CSAKEGGHEQYF.

This clonotype was counted many times. V gene TRBV14 combines with J gene TRBJ1-1, with D uncertain. V was clipped by 2 bases and J by 0 bases, with 13 bases between them. The germline V gene encodes CDR1 SGHDN and CDR2 FVKESK. The CDR3 contains 16 residues. The CDR3 loop reads CASSQSLSDLNTEAFF. The DNA of the CDR3 is TGTGCCAGCAGCCAAAGTCTTTCGGATTTGAACACTGAAGCTTTCTTT.

Ten or more counts support this clonotype. The CDR3 is CASSQLAGGMNTGELFF. The CDR3 DNA follows: TGTGCCAGCAGCCAACTCGCAGGGGGGATGAACACCGGGGAGCTGTTTTTT. J is TRBJ2-2 and V is TRBV7-6; D is perhaps TRBD1 (7 bases). From germline, CDR1 is SGHVS and CDR2 FNYEAQ. The CDR3 spans 17 residues. Deletions cut 5 bases from V and 1 base from J, with 17 bases between.

This chain links TRBV20-1 with TRBJ2-7; 10 bases agree with TRBD2. From germline, CDR1 is DFQATT and CDR2 SNEGSKA (reference sequence). The CDR3 has 15 amino acids. V gave up 6 bases and J gave up 5 bases; unmatched junction bases: 13. The CDR3 reads CSAPSAGLAINEQYF. The CDR3, as DNA: TGCAGTGCCCCGAGTGCGGGACTAGCGATCAACGAGCAGTACTTC.

The V call is TRBV28, the J call TRBJ1-6; 9 bases agree with TRBD1. From germline, CDR1 is MDHEN and CDR2 SYDVKM. The CDR3 sequence is 17 residues long. With 6 bases clipped from V and 4 bases from J, the junction kept 10 bases outside the gene matches. The chain's CDR3 is CASSPGTGFVYNSPLHF. Here the CDR3 DNA reads TGTGCCAGCAGCCCAGGGACAGGGTTCGTTTATAATTCACCCCTCCACTTT.

This clonotype has a handful of counts. The chain carries TRBV7-6 and TRBJ1-1, with unresolved D. The CDR3 contains 14 residues. From germline, CDR1 is SGHVS and CDR2 FNYEAQ. Trimming stripped 5 bases from V and 8 bases from J, with 18 bases between. CDR3 region: CASSRYNRAGEAFF. The CDR3 coding sequence is TGTGCCAGCAGCCGATATAACCGAGCGGGAGAAGCTTTCTTT.

This clonotype was seen a handful of times. This chain joins TRBV25-1 and TRBJ2-6; 7 bases line up with TRBD2. This CDR3 has 19 amino acids. V gave up 2 bases and J gave up 0 bases; unmatched junction bases: 10. Germline loops: CDR1 MGHDK, CDR2 SYGVNS. CDR3 coding DNA: TGTGCCAGCAGTGAAATGTTGGGAGGGACCAGCTCTGGGGCCAACGTCCTGACTTTC. Translation: CASSEMLGGTSSGANVLTF.

The chain carries TRBV3-1 and TRBJ2-5; D is uncertain. This CDR3 spans 13 amino acids. Trimming took 4 bases from V and 0 from J, leaving 6 bases between them. The germline CDR1 and CDR2 sequences are LGHDT and YNNKEL (reference sequence). The chain's CDR3 is CASSPLYQETQYF. The CDR3 DNA reads as TGTGCCAGCAGCCCTCTTTACCAAGAGACCCAGTACTTC.

This clonotype has more than one count but fewer than ten. CDR3: CASSDPRQGDEKLFF. The DNA for the CDR3 is TGTGCCAGCAGTGACCCGAGACAGGGCGACGAAAAACTGTTTTTT. The chain carries TRBV25-1 and TRBJ1-4, with 7 positions matching TRBD1. V lost 3 bases to trimming and J lost 8 bases; unmatched junction nucleotides: 9. The germline V gene has CDR1 MGHDK and CDR2 SYGVNS. CDR3 length: 15 amino acids.

Ten or more counts support this clonotype. The rearrangement uses TRBV28 and TRBJ2-3, with 12 bases that match TRBD2. The germline V gene has CDR1 MDHEN and CDR2 SYDVKM. V dropped 6 bases and J dropped 12; count of bases not matched to a gene: 7. This CDR3 is built from 13 residues. The CDR3 DNA follows: TGTGCCAGCAGACCTCGACTAGCGGGAGCCCAGTATTTT. It encodes CASRPRLAGAQYF.

This clonotype was recorded a few times. Germline and junction disagree at one end, which may indicate a read error. V and J are TRBV10-3 and TRBJ1-1; TRBD1 might be the D (5 bases). Per the germline V gene, CDR1 is ENHRY and CDR2 is SYGVKD. The CDR3 contains 12 residues. Here the CDR3 DNA reads TGTGCCGTCAGACAGACGAACACTGAAGCTTTCTTT. This gives the protein CAVRQTNTEAFF.

Ten or more counts support this clonotype. The chain combines TRBV28 with TRBJ2-2, with D perhaps matching TRBD2 (6 bases). The V end lost 5 bases, the J end lost 3 bases, and 16 bases lay between the germline ends. Germline V gene sequence: CDR1 MDHEN, CDR2 SYDVKM. There are 16 residues in the CDR3. The CDR3 protein is CASSKYAGLDTGELFF. CDR3 nucleotides: TGTGCCAGCAGTAAATACGCGGGACTTGACACCGGGGAGCTGTTTTTT.

The rearrangement links TRBV20-1 to TRBJ2-7; 7 bases agree with TRBD2. The CDR3 runs 14 residues. Germline trimming cut 6 bases from V and 0 bases from J; bases unmatched to any gene: 8. Germline V gives CDR1 DFQATT, CDR2 SNEGSKA (reference sequence). The CDR3 spells CSATREASSYEQYF. In DNA form, the CDR3 reads TGCAGTGCAACCCGGGAGGCTAGCTCCTACGAGCAGTACTTC.

This sequence joins TRBV30 and TRBJ1-4; D ambiguous. V lost 1 base and J lost 8, with 11 bases in between. This CDR3 has 13 amino acids. Germline loops: CDR1 GTSNPN, CDR2 SVGIG (reference sequence). In DNA form, the CDR3 reads TGTGCCTGGAGTGAAGGGTATGGGGAAAAACTGTTTTTT. Translation: CAWSEGYGEKLFF.

This clonotype was observed at least ten times. The chain joins TRBV7-9 to TRBJ1-4, with TRBD1 as a possible D gene (6 bases). The V end lost 3 bases, the J end lost 8 bases, and 16 bases lay between the germline ends. Looked up from germline, CDR1 is SEHNR and CDR2 is FQNEAQ (reference sequence). The CDR3 sequence is 15 residues long. The CDR3 is CASSLPDGGREKLFF. The DNA of the CDR3 is TGTGCCAGCAGCTTGCCCGATGGGGGCCGAGAAAAACTGTTTTTT.

The chain uses TRBV20-1 and TRBJ2-7; D might be TRBD1 (5 bases). V lost 0 bases and J 4 bases, leaving 16 bases between the germline ends. The CDR3 extends over 15 amino acids. The germline V gene has CDR1 DFQATT and CDR2 SNEGSKA (reference sequence). CDR3 in DNA: TGCAGTGCTAGAGATTCAGCTAAGGGGTTTTACGAGCAGTACTTC. It yields the protein CSARDSAKGFYEQYF.

This clonotype has ten or more counts. This chain uses TRBV28 with TRBJ1-1, with D perhaps matching TRBD1 (6 bases). V lost 6 bases and J 6 bases, leaving 14 bases between the germline ends. The length of the CDR3 is 13 residues. In germline, CDR1 is MDHEN, CDR2 SYDVKM. The chain's CDR3 is CASSLGGYAEAFF. CDR3 nucleotides: TGTGCCAGCAGCTTAGGGGGTTACGCTGAAGCTTTCTTT.

Notes on this clonotype: The junction and the germline gene differ at one end; a read error may be behind it. The genes are TRBV5-5 and TRBJ2-3; D may be TRBD1 (6 bases). The J call may not be correct, given that the DNA end is closer to TRBJ1-1. CDR3 size: 13 residues. From germline, CDR1 is SGHKS and CDR2 YYEKEE (reference sequence). The CDR3 DNA reads as TGTGGCAGCAGCACACAGGGAAGGACTAAAGCTTTCTTT. Its protein is CGSSTQGRTKAFF.

This clonotype was seen at least ten times. The chain recombines TRBV5-1 with TRBJ1-1; D is unresolved. Between the trimmed V and J ends, which lost 3 bases and 1 base, there was a span of 10 bases. Germline V lookup: CDR1 SGHRS, CDR2 YFSETQ. This CDR3 comprises 14 residues. CDR3 DNA sequence: TGCGCCAGCAGCTCGACTCCGGCGAACACTGAAGCTTTCTTT. Its translation: CASSSTPANTEAFF. The entire variable domain, with the rest obtained from reference TRBV5-1 and TRBJ1-1, is as follows: KAGVTQTPRYLIKTRGQQVTLSCSPISGHRSVSWYQQTPGQGLQFLFEYFSETQRNKGNFPGRFSGRQFSNSRSEMNVSTLELGDSALYLCASSSTPANTEAFFGQGTRLTVV.

The table lists this clonotype with many counts. An end of the junction does not agree with germline; a read error may underlie this. Here the CDR3 DNA reads TGTGCCAGCACCGCCTCGGGACAGGGGGAACCGGCCCACTTC. Its protein product is CASTASGQGEPAHF. This chain connects TRBV25-1 to TRBJ1-2, with 11 positions matching TRBD1. The CDR3 has 14 residues. Germline V gives CDR1 MGHDK, CDR2 SYGVNS.